These T cell receptor beta chains were read from a single sample in a study of blood T cell repertoires in COVID-19. Some clones are missing from TCRdb's copy, which holds only in-frame ones; the method was immunoSEQ multiplex PCR. The sample lists over 85,000 clones, around 86% occurring once. The sample taken for sequencing was peripheral blood. These receptors came from a human donor in a cohort sampled during active COVID-19. Both conserved end residues are part of each CDR3. D genes are given only for firm matches. Expanded clones get a size class; other rows say once, few or many, or leave the size out.

TRBJ1-2,TRBV19,-,TRBD1,TGTGCCAGTAGTATAGGGGGACAGACCTCCTATGGCTACACCTTC,CASSIGGQTSYGYTF
TRBJ1-1,TRBV6-5,-,-,TGTGCCAGCAGACCCGGTGCCCAGGGGTTCACTGAAGCTTTCTTT,CASRPGAQGFTEAFF
TRBJ2-1,TRBV3-1/TRBV3-2,-,-,TGTGCCAGCAGCCTTCAGGGAGGTGAGCAGTTCTTC,CASSLQGGEQFF
TRBJ2-6,TRBV9,once,-,TGTGCCAGCAGCGACCGGGACTTCCTTCGCCCTGGGGCCAACGTCCTGACTTTC,CASSDRDFLRPGANVLTF
TRBJ2-5,TRBV29-1,-,-,TGCAGCGTCCGAGGGTCCTTCGCCCAAGAGACCCAGTACTTC,CSVRGSFAQETQYF
TRBJ2-1,TRBV27,once,TRBD1,TGTGCCAGCAGTTTAAGAGATGGGACAGGGGGATGGAATGAGCAGTTCTTC,CASSLRDGTGGWNEQFF
TRBJ1-2,TRBV19,-,-,TGTGCCAGTAGTATCGAGGTCTATGGCTACACCTTC,CASSIEVYGYTF
TRBJ1-1,TRBV28,-,TRBD1,TGTGCCACCCTCGTCGGGACAGGGAACACTGAAGCTTTCTTT,CATLVGTGNTEAFF
TRBJ1-1,TRBV10-1,-,-,TGCGCCGGGCGGGACCGACGGAACACTGAAGCTTTCTTT,CAGRDRRNTEAFF
TRBJ2-6,TRBV6-1,once,TRBD1,TGTGCCAGCAGTGCCGGGACAGGGGGGTCTGGGGCCAACGTCCTGACTTTC,CASSAGTGGSGANVLTF
TRBJ2-3,TRBV7-3,-,-,TGTGCCAGCAGCCCCGCCGGGACTAGCACAGATACGCAGTATTTT,CASSPAGTSTDTQYF
TRBJ1-2,TRBV28,-,-,TGTGCCAGCAGTTTTAATACAGGGAGCTATGGCTACACCTTC,CASSFNTGSYGYTF
TRBJ1-3,TRBV29-1,-,-,TGCAGCGGGGGATCAGGTGACTCTGGAAACACCATATATTTT,CSGGSGDSGNTIYF
TRBJ2-1,TRBV4-1,-,TRBD1,TGCGCCAGCAGCCAAACGGGACAGGGCCCCTACAATGAGCAGTTCTTC,CASSQTGQGPYNEQFF
TRBJ1-3,TRBV7-2,-,-,TGTGCCAGCAGCTTAGAATCAGCAGGGGCCTCTGGAAACACCATATATTTT,CASSLESAGASGNTIYF
TRBJ2-5,TRBV7-2,-,TRBD2,TGTGCCAGCAGCCCACGAGGGGCTAGCGGGGAGACCCAGTACTTC,CASSPRGASGETQYF
TRBJ1-5,TRBV19,-,TRBD1,TGTGCCAGTAGCCCGGGACAGGGGTTGATAGGCAATCAGCCCCAGCATTTT,CASSPGQGLIGNQPQHF
TRBJ2-1,TRBV18,-,-,TGTGCCAGCTCACCAGAAGACAGGTTCTCCTACAATGAGCAGTTCTTC,CASSPEDRFSYNEQFF
TRBJ2-2,TRBV19,-,TRBD2,TGTGCCAGTAGTCTGCCGGGACTAGCGGGTCGGACCGGGGAGCTGTTTTTT,CASSLPGLAGRTGELFF
TRBJ2-1,TRBV5-4,-,-,TGTGCCAGCAGCACACGGACAGACGTAGGTGGAAATGAGCAGTTCTTC,CASSTRTDVGGNEQFF
TRBJ2-3,TRBV7-3,-,TRBD2,TGTGCCAGCAGCTTAAGAACTAGCGGGAGGTTAATAGATATCACAGATACGCAGTATTTT,CASSLRTSGRLIDITDTQYF
TRBJ1-3,TRBV2,-,TRBD1,TGTGCCAGATCGGACAGGGGAATCTCCGGAAACACCATATATTTT,CARSDRGISGNTIYF
TRBJ2-7,TRBV27,-,TRBD2,TGTGCCAGCAGTTTGACTAGCGGGAGGAGCGAGCAGTACTTC,CASSLTSGRSEQYF
TRBJ2-3,TRBV18,once,-,TGTGCCAGCTCTACCAGTTGGACAGATACGCAGTATTTT,CASSTSWTDTQYF
TRBJ1-2,TRBV6-5,-,-,TGTGCCAGCAGTTACAATGGGGCAGGTGATGGCTACACCTTC,CASSYNGAGDGYTF
TRBJ1-3,TRBV27,-,-,TGTGCCAGCAGTTCGGGGGGAGGGGCAAACACCATATATTTT,CASSSGGGANTIYF
TRBJ2-1,TRBV28,-,TRBD2,TGTGCCAGCGGAGCGGGAGGGATCAATGAGCAGTTCTTC,CASGAGGINEQFF
TRBJ1-5,TRBV5-6,-,-,TGTGCCAGCAGCCCAGGCGAGGACAGCCCTAGGCATCAGCCCCAGCATTTT,CASSPGEDSPRHQPQHF
TRBJ2-7,TRBV10-3,-,-,TGTGCCACTACCCTCCTCGGGGAGCAGTACTTC,CATTLLGEQYF
TRBJ1-2,TRBV27,-,TRBD1,TGTGCCAGCAGACCTGGACAGGGGAGATATGGCTACACCTTC,CASRPGQGRYGYTF
TRBJ2-7,TRBV3-1/TRBV3-2,-,-,TGTGCCAGCAGCCACTCGGGGAAAGAGCAGTACTTC,CASSHSGKEQYF
TRBJ1-1,TRBV28,-,-,TGTGCCAGCAGTTCCCCCGGGACTCGGAACACTGAAGCTTTCTTT,CASSSPGTRNTEAFF
TRBJ1-1,TRBV28,once,-,TGTGCCAGCAGTTTTCCCAGGGACACTGAAGCTTTCTTT,CASSFPRDTEAFF
TRBJ2-7,TRBV7-9,few,TRBD1,TGTGCCAGCAGCCCAGGGACAGATTACGAGCAGTACTTC,CASSPGTDYEQYF
TRBJ2-1,TRBV4-1,-,TRBD1,TGCGCCAGCAGCTTGACAGGGGCGACCCCATCCTACAATGAGCAGTTCTTC,CASSLTGATPSYNEQFF
TRBJ1-5,TRBV19,-,-,TGTGCCAGTAGTAGTAATTGGCAGTATAGCAATCAGCCCCAGCATTTT,CASSSNWQYSNQPQHF
TRBJ2-1,TRBV3-1/TRBV3-2,-,TRBD2,TGTGCCAGCAGCCGGACTAGCGGTTCGCCAATAGGCTCCTACAGTGAGCAGTTCTTC,CASSRTSGSPIGSYSEQFF
TRBJ2-7,TRBV28,-,-,TGTGCCAGCAGTCCTACGACAGGCGAGCAGTACTTC,CASSPTTGEQYF
TRBJ1-6,TRBV11-3,-,-,TGTGCCAGCAGCTCGGGGAAGAGCTCCTATAATTCACCCCTCCACTTT,CASSSGKSSYNSPLHF
TRBJ2-2,TRBV7-9,-,TRBD2,TGTGCCAGCAGCTTAGTCAATCGGCTACTAGCGGGAGGTGGGGAGCTGTTTTTT,CASSLVNRLLAGGGELFF
TRBJ2-5,TRBV3-1/TRBV3-2,-,-,TGTGCCAGCAGCCAATCAGGGGCCCAGTACTTC,CASSQSGAQYF
TRBJ1-2,TRBV4-1,-,-,TGCGCCAGCAGCCAAGTCCATGACGGGGGCTATGGCTACACCTTC,CASSQVHDGGYGYTF
TRBJ2-3,TRBV6-5,-,-,TGTGCCAGCATGGCGGGTAGCACAGATACGCAGTATTTT,CASMAGSTDTQYF
TRBJ2-1,TRBV7-8,-,TRBD2,TGTGCCAGCAGCCGGGGGAGGGGTCTAGCGGGACGAGCCCTTTCCTACAATGAGCAGTTCTTC,CASSRGRGLAGRALSYNEQFF